This is a list of T cell receptor beta chains from one sample in a study of regulatory T cells in long-lasting Graves disease. TCRdb reprocessed the multiplex PCR reads with MiXCR, giving one entry per CDR3 protein. The sample has hundreds of thousands of distinct CDR3 sequences; roughly 15% are singletons. These data were likewise used in another study, on T cells in Graves' hyperthyroidism and ophthalmopathy.

The starting material was peripheral blood mononuclear cells (PBMCs), obtained at new diagnosis, from a patient treated with antithyroid drugs. The receptors were sampled from a woman in her twenties or thirties with Graves disease. The CDR3 runs from the conserved cysteine through the conserved F or W. The D gene is left open where the match is weak. The size of a clone is reported for some rows only, either as once, few or many, or as a class for expanded clones.

J: TRBJ2-7; size: few; D: -; V: TRBV14; CDR3: CASSQAVSTEQYF; DNA: TGTGCCAGCAGCCAAGCCGTGTCTACCGAGCAGTACTTC
J: TRBJ1-1; size: -; D: -; V: TRBV4-1; CDR3: CASSQGFGRENTEAFF; DNA: TGCGCCAGCAGCCAAGGATTCGGCAGGGAGAACACTGAAGCTTTCTTT
J: TRBJ2-7; size: few; D: -; V: TRBV3-1; CDR3: CASSQVVDGHEQYF; DNA: TGTGCCAGCAGCCAAGTTGTTGACGGACACGAGCAGTACTTC
J: TRBJ2-3; size: many; D: -; V: TRBV11-2; CDR3: CASSLDSRTDTQYF; DNA: TGTGCCAGCAGCCTCGACTCTCGCACAGATACGCAGTATTTT
J: TRBJ1-2; size: many; D: -; V: TRBV27; CDR3: CASSSYTQGAGYGYTF; DNA: TGTGCCAGCAGTTCCTATACACAGGGTGCGGGATATGGCTACACCTTC
J: TRBJ1-1; size: many; D: -; V: TRBV11-2; CDR3: CASSLVVRGPAFF; DNA: TGTGCCAGCAGCTTAGTCGTAAGGGGACCCGCTTTCTTT
J: TRBJ2-3; size: many; D: TRBD2; V: TRBV29-1; CDR3: CSVATSGPQYF; DNA: TGCAGCGTGGCGACTAGCGGTCCGCAGTATTTT
J: TRBJ2-3; size: many; D: -; V: TRBV29-1; CDR3: CSVGGGSSTDTQYF; DNA: TGCAGCGTTGGAGGAGGTAGCAGCACAGATACGCAGTATTTT
J: TRBJ1-6; size: -; D: TRBD1; V: TRBV27; CDR3: CASRPQGLNSPLHF; DNA: TGTGCCAGCAGGCCACAGGGGCTTAATTCACCCCTCCACTTT
J: TRBJ2-1; size: few; D: TRBD2; V: TRBV10-3; CDR3: CAISETRPLAGAWNEQFF; DNA: TGTGCCATCAGTGAGACCCGGCCGCTAGCGGGAGCGTGGAATGAGCAGTTCTTC
J: TRBJ2-1; size: -; D: TRBD1; V: TRBV6-5; CDR3: CAGSLTGGGAEQFF; DNA: TGTGCCGGCAGTTTGACAGGGGGTGGTGCTGAGCAGTTCTTC
J: TRBJ1-5; size: many; D: -; V: TRBV18; CDR3: CASSQGPPYSNQPQHF; DNA: TGTGCCAGCTCACAGGGGCCCCCCTATAGCAATCAGCCCCAGCATTTT
J: TRBJ1-4; size: -; D: TRBD1; V: TRBV9; CDR3: CASSRRGANEKLFF; DNA: TGTGCCAGCAGCCGCAGGGGGGCTAATGAAAAACTGTTTTTT
J: TRBJ2-1; size: once; D: TRBD1; V: TRBV7-9; CDR3: CASSLRDRGSYNEQFF; DNA: TGTGCCAGCAGCCTCCGGGACAGGGGCAGCTACAATGAGCAGTTCTTC
J: TRBJ2-2; size: many; D: TRBD1; V: TRBV7-9; CDR3: CASSLKGTGDTGELFF; DNA: TGTGCCAGCAGCCTCAAGGGGACAGGGGATACCGGGGAGCTGTTTTTT
J: TRBJ2-7; size: many; D: TRBD2; V: TRBV11-2; CDR3: CASSLKPGLSPSYEQYF; DNA: TGTGCCAGCAGCTTGAAACCGGGACTAAGTCCGTCCTACGAGCAGTACTTC
J: TRBJ2-7; size: few; D: -; V: TRBV2; CDR3: CATTGGTKLAYSRERYEQYF; DNA: TGTGCCACTACTGGGGGGACAAAACTTGCTTATTCCAGGGAGCGGTACGAGCAGTACTTC
J: TRBJ2-7; size: -; D: TRBD2; V: TRBV6-2/TRBV6-3; CDR3: CVPRGAYEQYF; DNA: TGTGTCCCCCGGGGGGCCTACGAGCAGTACTTC
J: TRBJ2-2; size: many; D: -; V: TRBV2; CDR3: CASRIRELNTGELFF; DNA: TGTGCCAGCAGGATAAGGGAATTGAACACCGGGGAGCTGTTTTTT
J: TRBJ2-3; size: many; D: TRBD1; V: TRBV7-3; CDR3: CASSSADRGTDTQYF; DNA: TGTGCTAGCAGCTCTGCCGACAGGGGCACAGATACGCAGTATTTT
J: TRBJ1-2; size: many; D: TRBD1; V: TRBV7-2; CDR3: CASSSGQGYGYTF; DNA: TGTGCCAGCAGCTCGGGACAGGGCTATGGCTACACCTTC
J: TRBJ2-1; size: many; D: -; V: TRBV19; CDR3: CASSKGLIQPYNEQFF; DNA: TGTGCCAGTAGTAAGGGACTCATCCAACCCTACAATGAGCAGTTCTTC
J: TRBJ1-1; size: few; D: -; V: TRBV6-1; CDR3: CASSQPNGANTEAFF; DNA: TGTGCCAGCAGTCAACCCAACGGGGCCAACACTGAAGCTTTCTTT
J: TRBJ1-5; size: many; D: -; V: TRBV12-3/TRBV12-4; CDR3: CASSLRGGRNQPQHF; DNA: TGTGCCAGCAGTTTACGCGGGGGGCGGAATCAGCCCCAGCATTTT
J: TRBJ2-7; size: few; D: -; V: TRBV18; CDR3: CASSPRPSYEQYF; DNA: TGTGCCAGCTCACCGCGTCCGAGCTACGAGCAGTACTTC
J: TRBJ2-3; size: many; D: -; V: TRBV20-1; CDR3: CSAPLDTHTDTQYF; DNA: TGCAGTGCTCCCTTGGACACTCACACAGATACGCAGTATTTT
J: TRBJ2-7; size: many; D: -; V: TRBV6-1; CDR3: CASTPRTDSYEQYF; DNA: TGTGCCAGCACCCCACGGACAGACTCCTACGAGCAGTACTTC
J: TRBJ1-5; size: many; D: -; V: TRBV3-1; CDR3: CASSQDPEHQPQHF; DNA: TGTGCCAGCAGCCAAGATCCAGAACATCAGCCCCAGCATTTT
J: TRBJ2-1; size: -; D: TRBD1; V: TRBV12-3/TRBV12-4; CDR3: CASSLTGVGGRFF; DNA: TGTGCCAGCAGCTTGACAGGGGTGGGGGGACGGTTCTTC
J: TRBJ2-7; size: -; D: -; V: TRBV3-1; CDR3: CASSLGPRSSYERYF; DNA: TGTGCCAGCAGCCTGGGCCCAAGGAGCTCCTACGAGCGGTACTTC
J: TRBJ1-5; size: many; D: -; V: TRBV28; CDR3: CASRGTMSNQPQHF; DNA: TGTGCCAGCAGAGGGACAATGAGCAATCAGCCCCAGCATTTT
J: TRBJ1-2; size: once; D: TRBD1; V: TRBV10-3; CDR3: CAIGQGTNNYGYTF; DNA: TGTGCCATTGGACAGGGGACAAATAACTATGGCTACACCTTC
J: TRBJ2-7; size: many; D: -; V: TRBV10-3; CDR3: CAISELPYEQYF; DNA: TGTGCCATCAGCGAGCTTCCGTACGAGCAGTACTTC
J: TRBJ1-1; size: many; D: -; V: TRBV12-3/TRBV12-4; CDR3: CASSWARVGTEAFF; DNA: TGTGCCAGCAGTTGGGCCAGGGTCGGGACTGAAGCTTTCTTT
J: TRBJ2-3; size: -; D: -; V: TRBV7-6; CDR3: CASSLGGFADTQYF; DNA: TGTGCCAGCAGCTTAGGGGGGTTTGCAGATACGCAGTATTTT
J: TRBJ2-5; size: once; D: TRBD2; V: TRBV4-3; CDR3: CASSQDSPLAEWSGETQYF; DNA: TGCGCCAGCAGCCAAGATAGCCCGCTAGCGGAGTGGTCGGGGGAGACCCAGTACTTC
J: TRBJ1-6; size: many; D: TRBD1; V: TRBV7-8; CDR3: CASSLNRGLPLHF; DNA: TGTGCCAGCAGCTTAAACAGGGGTTTACCCCTCCACTTT
J: TRBJ2-6; size: -; D: TRBD1; V: TRBV7-7; CDR3: CASSPRDRVGSGANVLTF; DNA: TGTGCTAGCAGCCCTAGGGACAGGGTGGGTTCTGGGGCCAACGTCCTGACTTTC
J: TRBJ2-3; size: -; D: -; V: TRBV5-4; CDR3: CASSLFTATDTQYF; DNA: TGTGCCAGCAGCTTGTTTACAGCCACAGATACGCAGTATTTT
J: TRBJ2-7; size: many; D: -; V: TRBV2; CDR3: CASSPRLVSYEQYF; DNA: TGTGCCAGCAGCCCCAGACTGGTCTCCTACGAGCAGTACTTC
J: TRBJ2-5; size: many; D: -; V: TRBV28; CDR3: CASSTYTRGGETQYF; DNA: TGTGCCAGCAGTACATATACCAGAGGGGGTGAGACCCAGTACTTC
J: TRBJ2-7; size: few; D: -; V: TRBV20-1; CDR3: CSIGRDSYEQYF; DNA: TGCAGTATTGGACGGGACTCCTACGAGCAGTACTTC
J: TRBJ2-3; size: once; D: -; V: TRBV6-1; CDR3: CASSPARAVADTQYF; DNA: TGTGCCAGCAGCCCGGCCCGTGCAGTCGCAGATACGCAGTATTTT
J: TRBJ2-5; size: few; D: -; V: TRBV27; CDR3: CASSPGNSQETQYF; DNA: TGTGCCAGCAGTCCTGGGAATAGCCAAGAGACCCAGTACTTC